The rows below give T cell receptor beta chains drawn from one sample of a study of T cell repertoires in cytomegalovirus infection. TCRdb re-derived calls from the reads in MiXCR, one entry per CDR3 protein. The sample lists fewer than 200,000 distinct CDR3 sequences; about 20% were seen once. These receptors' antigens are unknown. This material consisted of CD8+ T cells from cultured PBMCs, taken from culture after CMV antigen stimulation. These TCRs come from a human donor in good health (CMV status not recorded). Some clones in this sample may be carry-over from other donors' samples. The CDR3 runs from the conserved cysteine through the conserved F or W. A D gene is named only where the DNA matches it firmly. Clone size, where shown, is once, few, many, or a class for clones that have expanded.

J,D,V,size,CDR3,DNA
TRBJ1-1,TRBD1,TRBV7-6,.,CASSFRGSLNTEAFF,TGTGCCAGCAGCTTCAGGGGGAGTCTGAACACTGAAGCTTTCTTT
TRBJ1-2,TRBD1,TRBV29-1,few,CSDRPGTGPRGYTF,TGCAGCGACCGCCCTGGGACAGGGCCACGGGGCTACACCTTC
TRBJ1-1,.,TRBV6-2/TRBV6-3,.,CASSYLDPNTEAFF,TGTGCCAGCAGTTACCTAGACCCGAACACTGAAGCTTTCTTT
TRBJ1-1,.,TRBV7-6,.,CASSLNNRDGRYLNTEAFF,TGTGCCAGCAGCTTAAACAATCGGGACGGCAGATATTTGAACACTGAAGCTTTCTTT
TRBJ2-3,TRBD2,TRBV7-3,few,CASSFYSGGTDTQYF,TGTGCCAGCAGCTTCTATAGCGGGGGTACAGATACGCAGTATTTT
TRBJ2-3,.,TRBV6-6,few,CASSYTRGRTDTQYF,TGTGCCAGCAGTTACACGAGGGGCCGCACAGATACGCAGTATTTT
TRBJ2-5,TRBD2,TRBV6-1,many,CASSELAGGQETQYF,TGTGCCAGCAGTGAACTAGCGGGGGGGCAAGAGACCCAGTACTTC
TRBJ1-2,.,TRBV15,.,CATSRDPDGSYGYTF,TGTGCCACCAGCAGAGATCCCGACGGAAGCTATGGCTACACCTTC
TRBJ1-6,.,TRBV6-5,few,CASSMGGPGDDSPLHF,TGTGCCAGCAGTATGGGGGGGCCCGGAGACGATTCACCCCTCCACTTT
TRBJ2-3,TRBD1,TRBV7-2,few,CASSSPGQMVTDTQYF,TGTGCCAGCAGCTCACCGGGACAGATGGTTACAGATACGCAGTATTTT
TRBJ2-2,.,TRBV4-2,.,CASSQGTVDTGELFF,TGTGCCAGCAGCCAAGGGACAGTGGACACCGGGGAGCTGTTTTTT
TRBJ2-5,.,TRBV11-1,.,CASSSRIGGTTETQYF,TGTGCCAGCAGCTCCCGGATTGGGGGGACAACGGAGACCCAGTACTTC
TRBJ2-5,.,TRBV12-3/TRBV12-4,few,CASSSQGTQPKETQYF,TGTGCCAGCAGTAGTCAAGGGACTCAGCCTAAAGAGACCCAGTACTTC
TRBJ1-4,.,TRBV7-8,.,CASSLGRSDEKLFF,TGTGCCAGCAGCTTAGGTCGCAGTGATGAAAAACTGTTTTTT
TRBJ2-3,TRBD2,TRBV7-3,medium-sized,CASSSSGGSTDTQYF,TGTGCCAGCAGCTCCAGCGGGGGTAGCACAGATACGCAGTATTTT
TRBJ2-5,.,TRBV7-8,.,CASSLWADQETQYF,TGTGCCAGCAGCTTATGGGCGGATCAAGAGACCCAGTACTTC
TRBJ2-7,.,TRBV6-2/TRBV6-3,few,CASIVTEGPYEQYF,TGTGCCAGCATCGTCACCGAGGGTCCCTACGAGCAGTACTTC
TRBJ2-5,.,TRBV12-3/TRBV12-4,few,CASSSRALPGETQYF,TGTGCCAGCAGTTCACGGGCCCTCCCGGGGGAGACCCAGTACTTC
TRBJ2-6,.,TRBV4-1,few,CASSQVLEAPGANVLTF,TGCGCCAGCAGCCAAGTATTAGAGGCTCCTGGGGCCAACGTCCTGACTTTC
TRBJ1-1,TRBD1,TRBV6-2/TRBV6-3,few,CASSSGQLPAEAFF,TGTGCCAGCAGCTCGGGACAGCTACCCGCTGAAGCTTTCTTT
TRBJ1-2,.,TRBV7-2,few,CASSLGMGNYGYTF,TGTGCCAGCAGCTTAGGTATGGGGAACTATGGCTACACCTTC
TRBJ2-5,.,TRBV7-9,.,CASSLIPGPQHQETQYF,TGTGCCAGCAGCTTGATCCCTGGACCGCAGCACCAAGAGACCCAGTACTTC
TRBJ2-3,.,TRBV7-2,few,CASSVKTPLAPDTQYF,TGTGCCAGCAGCGTAAAGACACCTTTGGCCCCAGATACGCAGTATTTT
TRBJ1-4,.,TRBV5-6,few,CASSLKGISTNEKLFF,TGTGCCAGCAGCCTCAAAGGAATTTCAACTAATGAAAAACTGTTTTTT
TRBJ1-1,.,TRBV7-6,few,CASSLSGPSYVSTEAFF,TGTGCCAGCAGCTTATCGGGACCTTCGTACGTCAGCACTGAAGCTTTCTTT
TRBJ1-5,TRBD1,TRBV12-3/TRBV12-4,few,CASSSDRGSNQPQHF,TGTGCCAGCAGTTCCGACAGGGGCAGCAATCAGCCCCAGCATTTT
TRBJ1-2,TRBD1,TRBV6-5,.,CASSPGTGESHGYTF,TGTGCCAGCAGCCCTGGGACAGGGGAGAGTCACGGCTACACCTTC
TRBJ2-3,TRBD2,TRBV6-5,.,CASSSPGLAGGRTPDTQYF,TGTGCCAGCAGTTCCCCGGGACTAGCGGGGGGGCGGACCCCAGATACGCAGTATTTT
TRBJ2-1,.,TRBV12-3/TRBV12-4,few,CASSWPDGNEQFF,TGTGCCAGCAGTTGGCCAGACGGCAATGAGCAGTTCTTC
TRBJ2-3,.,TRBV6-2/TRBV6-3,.,CASSETTFTDTQYF,TGTGCCAGCAGTGAAACTACCTTCACAGATACGCAGTATTTT
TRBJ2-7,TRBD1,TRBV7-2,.,CASSLGDRDNEQYF,TGTGCCAGCAGCCTGGGGGACAGGGACAACGAGCAGTACTTC
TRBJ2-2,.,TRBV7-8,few,CASIKAGELFF,TGTGCCAGCATCAAGGCCGGGGAGCTGTTTTTT
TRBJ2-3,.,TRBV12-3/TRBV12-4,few,CASSWPAGAGSTDTQYF,TGTGCCAGCAGTTGGCCCGCGGGGGCGGGGAGCACAGATACGCAGTATTTT
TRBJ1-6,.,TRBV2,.,CASSEAGIRVSRYNSPLHF,TGTGCCAGCAGTGAAGCGGGCATCAGGGTATCACGATATAATTCACCCCTCCACTTT
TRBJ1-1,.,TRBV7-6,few,CASSLVLGLNMNTEAFF,TGTGCCAGCAGCCTCGTCTTGGGGCTAAACATGAACACTGAAGCTTTCTTT
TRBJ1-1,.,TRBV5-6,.,CASSLVGEAFF,TGTGCCAGCAGCTTGGTCGGTGAAGCTTTCTTT
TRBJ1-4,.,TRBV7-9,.,CASSLDQALEF,TGTGCCAGCAGCTTAGATCAGGCCTTGGAATTT
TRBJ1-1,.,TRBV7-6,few,CASSRGDRDTETFF,TGTGCCAGCAGTCGAGGGGATCGGGACACTGAAACTTTCTTT
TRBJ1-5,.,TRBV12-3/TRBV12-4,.,CASSQRGLGNQPQHF,TGTGCCAGCAGTCAGCGGGGGCTAGGCAATCAGCCCCAGCATTTT
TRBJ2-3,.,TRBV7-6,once,CASSLGGGSDTQYF,TGTGCCAGCAGCTTAGGAGGCGGGTCGGATACGCAGTATTTT
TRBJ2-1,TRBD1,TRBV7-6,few,CASSSTGTEFYNEQFF,TGTGCCAGCAGCTCGACCGGGACAGAGTTTTACAATGAGCAGTTCTTC
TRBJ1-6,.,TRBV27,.,CASSFRSSSYNSPLHF,TGTGCCAGCAGTTTCCGCAGTAGCTCCTATAATTCACCCCTCCACTTT
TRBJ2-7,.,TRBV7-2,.,CASSLVSGGEQYF,TGTGCCAGCAGCTTAGTATCAGGCGGCGAGCAGTACTTC
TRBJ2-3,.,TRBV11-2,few,CASSSDPGADTQYF,TGTGCCAGCAGCTCCGACCCAGGGGCAGATACGCAGTATTTT
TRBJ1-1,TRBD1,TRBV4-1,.,CASSQIGQGNTEAFF,TGCGCCAGCAGCCAGATTGGACAGGGGAACACTGAAGCTTTCTTT
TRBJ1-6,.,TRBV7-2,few,CASSLASESNSPLHF,TGTGCCAGCAGCTTAGCCTCCGAGAGTAATTCACCCCTCCACTTT
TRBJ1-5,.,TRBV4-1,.,CASSQARGSNQPQHF,TGCGCCAGCAGCCAAGCTCGGGGGAGCAATCAGCCCCAGCATTTT
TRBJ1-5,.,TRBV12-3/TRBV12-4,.,CASSNSNQPQHF,TGTGCCAGCAGTAATAGCAATCAGCCCCAGCATTTT
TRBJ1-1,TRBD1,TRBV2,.,CARETGGTEAFF,TGTGCCAGGGAGACAGGGGGCACTGAAGCTTTCTTT
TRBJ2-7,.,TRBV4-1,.,CASSHPRRGPSYEQYF,TGCGCCAGCAGCCACCCCCGGCGGGGGCCCTCCTACGAGCAGTACTTC
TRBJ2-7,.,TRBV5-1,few,CASSLVAGDYEQYF,TGCGCCAGCAGCTTGGTAGCAGGGGACTACGAGCAGTACTTC
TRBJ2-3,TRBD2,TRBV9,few,CASSVAGTSGGSTDTQYF,TGTGCCAGCAGCGTAGCTGGGACTAGCGGGGGGTCTACAGATACGCAGTATTTT
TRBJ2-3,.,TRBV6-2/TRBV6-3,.,CASSFPLSGLSTDTQYF,TGTGCCAGCAGCTTCCCCCTCAGCGGCCTGAGCACAGATACGCAGTATTTT
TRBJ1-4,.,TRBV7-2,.,CASSLTDTNEKLFF,TGTGCCAGCAGCTTAACCGACACTAATGAAAAACTGTTTTTT
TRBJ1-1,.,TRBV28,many,CASSLSGVLNTEAFF,TGTGCCAGCAGTTTATCGGGGGTACTGAACACTGAAGCTTTCTTT
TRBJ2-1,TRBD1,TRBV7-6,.,CASSLEWTGGRNEQFF,TGTGCCAGCAGCTTAGAGTGGACAGGGGGCAGGAATGAGCAGTTCTTC
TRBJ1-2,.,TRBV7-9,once,CASGRLRDPDYGYTF,TGTGCCAGCGGGCGCCTGAGGGACCCGGACTATGGCTACACCTTC
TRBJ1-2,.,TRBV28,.,CASSFPDRPSYGYTF,TGTGCCAGCAGTTTCCCCGACAGGCCTTCCTATGGCTACACCTTC
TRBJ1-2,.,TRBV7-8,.,CASSLGLGHGYTF,TGTGCCAGCAGCTTAGGACTTGGGCATGGCTACACCTTC